The clone carrying this TCR beta chain was counted a few times. Its antigen is unidentified. V was clipped by 1 base and J by 4 bases, with 7 bases between them. This CDR3 comprises 14 residues. Each CDR3 protein gets one entry after TCRdb re-called the RT-PCR reads with MiXCR. This table has about 160,000 distinct CDR3 sequences, approximately 11% appearing once. The data belong to a study of response to subunit inactivated influenza vaccine. Study findings and constraints: Authors suggested that a seasonal influenza vaccination recruits few new T cells each time.

Specimen: non-naive T cells sorted from PBMCs, collected roughly 46 days after vaccination. The rearrangement links TRBV12-3 or TRBV12-4 to TRBJ2-2; D ambiguous. The source is a man aged 45 to 65 who received an inactivated influenza vaccine. The CDR3 loop reads CASSLDGVTGELFF. CDR3 coding DNA: TGTGCCAGCAGTTTAGATGGCGTCACCGGGGAGCTGTTTTTT.